Reported below is one TCR beta chain. These data are taken from a study of Ad26.COV2.S vaccination and SARS-CoV-2 variants. For the study at large: By the intramuscular route, Ad26.COV2.S was given once, or twice 56 days apart.

Repertoires were generated with immunoSEQ multiplex PCR, while TCRdb's copy carries only in-frame clones and drops some. Here the sample spans about 350,000 clones, roughly 89% being singletons. Treatment described: 19 received Ad26.COV2.S at low or high dose, single or two shots; about 5 received placebo; per-sample allocation not given. Collection of the samples took place on day 63 after the first injection of vaccine or placebo. The germline gives CDR1 SNHLY, CDR2 FYNNEI. The CDR3 consists of 12 residues. V was clipped by 10 bases and J by 0 bases, with 7 bases between them. The V and J genes are TRBV2 and TRBJ2-1; D is ambiguous. The sequence was collected from a person aged 18 to 59 who received the Ad26.COV2.S COVID-19 vaccine or a placebo. The sample was peripheral blood, taken in a trial of Ad26.COV2.S vaccine versus placebo. The CDR3 DNA follows: TGTGCCACCCTCAGCTCCTACAATGAGCAGTTCTTC. Translation: CATLSSYNEQFF.